This TCR beta chain was captured in a study of blood T cell repertoires in COVID-19. Looking at the study overall: Samples came from the United States, Italy and Spain, spanning acute and convalescent COVID-19.

This CDR3 comprises 19 residues. Repertoires were generated with immunoSEQ multiplex PCR, while TCRdb's copy carries only in-frame clones and drops some. The profile shows 150,000 to 200,000 clones, 70% to 90% of them singletons. Enrollees, about 18 to 95 years old, lived in 24 US areas. Grouping used clinical history reported by participants in a survey and questionnaire. Either two negative PCRs, clearance, or symptom resolution qualified Cohort 3 donors as recovered. Specimen: PBMCs or T cells enriched from blood (not recorded which). This receptor was obtained from a man in his forties or fifties who had recovered from COVID-19. The chain uses TRBV21-1 and TRBJ2-3; the listed D gene, TRBD2, was not tested against the DNA. TRBV21-1 is designated a pseudogene. DNA for the CDR3: TGTGCCAGCAGCAAAGGAGGACTAGCGGGGGAGACCAGCACAGATACGCAGTATTTT. Residues: CASSKGGLAGETSTDTQYF.